Listed below are T cell receptor beta chains from one sample, sequenced in a study of T cells after yellow fever vaccination. TCRdb re-called the 5' RACE reads with MiXCR, one entry per CDR3 protein. The sample includes around 500,000 distinct CDR3 sequences, 20% to 25% of them seen just once. The sequencing here drew on PBMCs, taken 21 days after the first yellow fever vaccination. The receptors shown here come from a man younger than 35 who received the YFV17D yellow fever vaccine. Both conserved end residues are part of each CDR3. The order of the fields is CDR3 protein, V gene, clone size. Some rows have no size entry. The others give once, few or many, or a class for an expanded clone.

cdr3_aa: CAWSAPGPPLHF
v_call: TRBV30
clone_size: .

cdr3_aa: CASAPWGNYEQYF
v_call: TRBV19
clone_size: few

cdr3_aa: CASSLTRWTSGGPDTQYF
v_call: TRBV5-4
clone_size: .

cdr3_aa: CAIQLSSYNEQFF
v_call: TRBV6-2/TRBV6-3
clone_size: .

cdr3_aa: CASSLSGQASGELFF
v_call: TRBV4-1
clone_size: few

cdr3_aa: CASSQGGQGREKLFF
v_call: TRBV4-1
clone_size: few

cdr3_aa: CASRRDLAGETTSDTQYF
v_call: TRBV6-1
clone_size: few

cdr3_aa: CAISESTGLAPLHF
v_call: TRBV10-3
clone_size: few

cdr3_aa: CASSFGGVFGNEQFF
v_call: TRBV7-7
clone_size: many

cdr3_aa: CASSYSWYNEQFF
v_call: TRBV6-6
clone_size: few

cdr3_aa: CASGQGMLGYTF
v_call: TRBV6-5
clone_size: few

cdr3_aa: CSASPLADTQYF
v_call: TRBV20-1
clone_size: many

cdr3_aa: CASSLGEAYGYTF
v_call: TRBV12-3/TRBV12-4
clone_size: .

cdr3_aa: CASSPGDVQPQHF
v_call: TRBV18
clone_size: .

cdr3_aa: CASSYSYGPAGGYTF
v_call: TRBV6-5
clone_size: few

cdr3_aa: CASSPLGTVQETQYF
v_call: TRBV7-3
clone_size: few

cdr3_aa: CATSDRDATEAFF
v_call: TRBV24-1
clone_size: .

cdr3_aa: CASSFYLNTGELFF
v_call: TRBV27
clone_size: .

cdr3_aa: CASSLGLVQPTDTQYF
v_call: TRBV5-6
clone_size: .

cdr3_aa: CASSRRQGLYEQYF
v_call: TRBV6-2/TRBV6-3
clone_size: .

cdr3_aa: CATSDLQGRPEAGELFF
v_call: TRBV24-1
clone_size: many

cdr3_aa: CASSDRLAGYTGELFF
v_call: TRBV2
clone_size: .

cdr3_aa: CASATGLAGTTDTQYF
v_call: TRBV5-1
clone_size: few

cdr3_aa: CASNPGQGYGYTF
v_call: TRBV12-3/TRBV12-4
clone_size: many

cdr3_aa: CASSSQGSVSPLHF
v_call: TRBV11-2
clone_size: few

cdr3_aa: CASTMGRLNTEAFF
v_call: TRBV10-2
clone_size: .

cdr3_aa: CAFRTYDITGAKYGAFF
v_call: TRBV2
clone_size: .

cdr3_aa: CASSGEASGNTIYF
v_call: TRBV5-1
clone_size: .

cdr3_aa: CAISSQGSLSGNTIYF
v_call: TRBV10-3
clone_size: once

cdr3_aa: CASSFDNIQYF
v_call: TRBV12-3/TRBV12-4
clone_size: .

cdr3_aa: CASSLRARGQETQYF
v_call: TRBV4-1
clone_size: few

cdr3_aa: CATSSRRGQETQYF
v_call: TRBV15
clone_size: many

cdr3_aa: CASSLDPDTGELFF
v_call: TRBV5-1
clone_size: .

cdr3_aa: CASSEDANEQFF
v_call: TRBV2
clone_size: many

cdr3_aa: CASSPVSYSYNEQFF
v_call: TRBV7-6
clone_size: few

cdr3_aa: CASSSARDTSFYEQYF
v_call: TRBV27
clone_size: .

cdr3_aa: CSASQAKAYNEQFF
v_call: TRBV20-1
clone_size: few

cdr3_aa: CASGRGRGQETQYF
v_call: TRBV3-1
clone_size: few

cdr3_aa: CSARPGLAGIQETQYF
v_call: TRBV20-1
clone_size: .

cdr3_aa: CASRSGTGLSPLHF
v_call: TRBV2
clone_size: few

cdr3_aa: CASSPAQRPGELFF
v_call: TRBV11-2
clone_size: .

cdr3_aa: CASSGTGLNTEAFF
v_call: TRBV18
clone_size: .

cdr3_aa: CASRFGEGVSVAFF
v_call: TRBV13
clone_size: many

cdr3_aa: CASSLERAGDRDEQFF
v_call: TRBV5-1
clone_size: few

cdr3_aa: CASSLARAVNYGYTF
v_call: TRBV5-6
clone_size: few

cdr3_aa: CASRLTSGATQYF
v_call: TRBV12-3/TRBV12-4
clone_size: .

cdr3_aa: CALHGGQDIQETQYF
v_call: TRBV10-3
clone_size: few

cdr3_aa: CASSSYRGFNEQYF
v_call: TRBV7-2
clone_size: .

cdr3_aa: CASSLTASGTYEQYF
v_call: TRBV5-1
clone_size: few

cdr3_aa: CASGGLAGRQETQYF
v_call: TRBV12-3/TRBV12-4
clone_size: many

cdr3_aa: CASSPIKRGTGELFF
v_call: TRBV12-3/TRBV12-4
clone_size: few

cdr3_aa: CASSSRGDQPQHF
v_call: TRBV7-2
clone_size: many

cdr3_aa: CASSLAGASQETQYF
v_call: TRBV5-1
clone_size: few

cdr3_aa: CAISGQSSYNSPLHF
v_call: TRBV10-3
clone_size: few

cdr3_aa: CASSTYTSGPTQYF
v_call: TRBV6-2/TRBV6-3
clone_size: .

cdr3_aa: CASSPRGFSGSTIYF
v_call: TRBV3-1
clone_size: .

cdr3_aa: CASSTGQGPDTQYF
v_call: TRBV11-3
clone_size: .

cdr3_aa: CATPGGLAKNIQYF
v_call: TRBV24-1
clone_size: few

cdr3_aa: CASSQAGFKNIQYF
v_call: TRBV14
clone_size: .

cdr3_aa: CARRTGASSYNEQFF
v_call: TRBV2
clone_size: few